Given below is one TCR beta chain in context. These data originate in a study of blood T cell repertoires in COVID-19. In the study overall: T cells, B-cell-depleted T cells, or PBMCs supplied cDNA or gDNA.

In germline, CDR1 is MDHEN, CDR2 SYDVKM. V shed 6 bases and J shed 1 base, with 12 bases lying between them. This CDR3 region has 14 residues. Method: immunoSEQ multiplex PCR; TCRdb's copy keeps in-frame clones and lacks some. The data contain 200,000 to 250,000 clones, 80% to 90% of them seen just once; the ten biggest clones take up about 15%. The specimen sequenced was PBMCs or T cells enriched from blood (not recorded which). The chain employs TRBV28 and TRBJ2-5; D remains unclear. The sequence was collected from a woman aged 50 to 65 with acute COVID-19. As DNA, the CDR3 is TGTGCCAGCAGGCTACGACACCTCCAAGAGACCCAGTACTTC. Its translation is CASRLRHLQETQYF.